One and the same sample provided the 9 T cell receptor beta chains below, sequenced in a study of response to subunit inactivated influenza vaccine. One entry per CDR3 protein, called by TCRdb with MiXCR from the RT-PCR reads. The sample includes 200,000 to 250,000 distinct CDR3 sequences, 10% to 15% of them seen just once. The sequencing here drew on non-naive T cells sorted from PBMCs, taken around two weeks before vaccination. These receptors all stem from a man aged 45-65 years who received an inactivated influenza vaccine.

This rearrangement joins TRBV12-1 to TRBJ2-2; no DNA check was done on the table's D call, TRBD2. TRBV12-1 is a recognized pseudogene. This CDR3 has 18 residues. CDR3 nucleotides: TGTGCCAGCAGCCCAAACCGGACTAGCAGAACGAACACCGGGGAGCTGTTTTTT. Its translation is CASSPNRTSRTNTGELFF.

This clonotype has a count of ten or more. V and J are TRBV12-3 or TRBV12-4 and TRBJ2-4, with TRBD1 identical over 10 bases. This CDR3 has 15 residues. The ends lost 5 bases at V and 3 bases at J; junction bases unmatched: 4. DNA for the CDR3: TGTGCCAGCAGTCGGACAGGGGGGAGCAAAAACATTCAGTACTTC. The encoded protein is CASSRTGGSKNIQYF.

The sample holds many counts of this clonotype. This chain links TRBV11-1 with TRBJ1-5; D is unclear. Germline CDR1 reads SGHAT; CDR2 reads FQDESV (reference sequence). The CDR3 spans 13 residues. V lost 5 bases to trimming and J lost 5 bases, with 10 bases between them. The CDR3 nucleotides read TGTGCCAGCAGCCTAAATAATGATCAGCCCCAGCATTTT. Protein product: CASSLNNDQPQHF.

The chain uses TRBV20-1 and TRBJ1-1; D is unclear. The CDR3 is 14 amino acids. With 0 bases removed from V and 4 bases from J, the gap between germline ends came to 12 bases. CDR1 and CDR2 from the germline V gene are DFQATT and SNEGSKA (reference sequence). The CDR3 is CSARDTAMGTEAFF. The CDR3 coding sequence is TGCAGTGCTAGAGATACAGCGATGGGCACTGAAGCTTTCTTT.

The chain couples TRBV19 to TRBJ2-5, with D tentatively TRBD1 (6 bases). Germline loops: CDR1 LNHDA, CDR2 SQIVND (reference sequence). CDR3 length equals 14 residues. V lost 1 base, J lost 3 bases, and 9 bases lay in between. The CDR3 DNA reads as TGTGCCAGTAGTATAGTACAGGGTGAAGAGACCCAGTACTTC. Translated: CASSIVQGEETQYF.

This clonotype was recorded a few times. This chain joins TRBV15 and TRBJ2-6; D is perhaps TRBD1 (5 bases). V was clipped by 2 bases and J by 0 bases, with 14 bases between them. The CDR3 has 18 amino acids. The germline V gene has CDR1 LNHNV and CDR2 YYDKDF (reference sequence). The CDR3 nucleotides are TGTGCCACCAGCAGACAGGGCGGAGTCTACTCTGGGGCCAACGTCCTGACTTTC. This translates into CATSRQGGVYSGANVLTF. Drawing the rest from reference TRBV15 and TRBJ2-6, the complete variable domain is DAMVIQNPRYQVTQFGKPVTLSCSQTLNHNVMYWYQQKSSQAPKLLFHYYDKDFNNEADTPDNFQSRRPNTSFCFLDIRSPGLGDTAMYLCATSRQGGVYSGANVLTFGAGSRLTVL.

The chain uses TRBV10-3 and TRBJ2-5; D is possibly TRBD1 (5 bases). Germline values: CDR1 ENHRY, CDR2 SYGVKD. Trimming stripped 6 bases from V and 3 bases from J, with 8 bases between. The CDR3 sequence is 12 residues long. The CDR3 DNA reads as TGTGCCATCAGACAGGCTGAAGAGACCCAGTACTTC. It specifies CAIRQAEETQYF.

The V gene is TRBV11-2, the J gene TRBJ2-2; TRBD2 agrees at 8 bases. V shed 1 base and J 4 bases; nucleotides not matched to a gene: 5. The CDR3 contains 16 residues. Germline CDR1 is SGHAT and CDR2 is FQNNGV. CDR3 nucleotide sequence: TGTGCCAGCAGCTTAGGGGCTAGCGGGCCCACCGGGGAGCTGTTTTTT. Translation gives CASSLGASGPTGELFF.

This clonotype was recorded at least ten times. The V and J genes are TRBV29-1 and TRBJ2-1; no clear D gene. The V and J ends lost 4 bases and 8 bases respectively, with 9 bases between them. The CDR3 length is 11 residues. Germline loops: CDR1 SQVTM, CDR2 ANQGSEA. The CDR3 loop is CSVGSRDEQFF. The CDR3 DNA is TGCAGCGTTGGGAGCCGGGATGAGCAGTTCTTC.